These 24 T cell receptor beta chains were sequenced from one sample in a study of blood T cells in healthy people across ages (dated by TCRdb to the mid-2010s). Library prep was done by 5' RACE. The instrument was an Illumina HiSeq 2500. A second PCR of 7 to 11 cycles was performed with a sample-barcoded 5' primer and a J-beta primer mix. TCRdb's own reprocessing of the public reads used fastp at Q25 and MiXCR and kept productive beta chains. Rows are combined by CDR3 protein, so each entry shows the most common genes and DNA. The sample table lists about 290,000 distinct CDR3 sequences, roughly 29% of them with a count of one. The ten top clones hold 29% of the sample. The sample taken for sequencing was blood. These receptors were taken from a woman in her seventies in good health.

This clonotype was seen repeatedly, ten times or more. The rearrangement joins TRBV20-1 to TRBJ1-1, with D possibly matching TRBD1 (5 bases). The CDR3 totals 13 residues. V was cut by 4 bases and J by 8 bases, with 17 bases left in between. Germline values: CDR1 DFQATT, CDR2 SNEGSKA (reference sequence). CDR3 protein: CSAKPQTEPEAFF. The CDR3 DNA is TGCAGTGCTAAGCCTCAGACAGAACCCGAAGCTTTCTTT.

The chain is built from TRBV7-2 and TRBJ2-3, with 8 bases aligning to TRBD2. CDR1 and CDR2 (germline): SGHTA, FQGNSA. The V gene end was trimmed by 6 bases and the J gene end by 4 bases; junction bases not matched to a gene: 6. The CDR3 totals 14 residues. The CDR3 DNA follows: TGTGCCAGCAGATCGGGGGGGTACCCAGATACGCAGTATTTT. Protein product: CASRSGGYPDTQYF.

This rearrangement joins TRBV28 to TRBJ1-4, with no clear D. Germline CDR1 MDHEN, CDR2 SYDVKM. Trimming removed 5 bases from V and 2 bases from J, with 3 bases in between. This CDR3 region has 12 residues. The chain's CDR3 is CASSITNEKLFF. The DNA of the CDR3 is TGTGCCAGCAGTATTACTAATGAAAAACTGTTTTTT.

Only a few counts were recorded for this clonotype. The chain couples TRBV12-3 or TRBV12-4 to TRBJ1-6, with TRBD1 matching over 7 bases. CDR3 length: 15 residues. J lost 9 bases, V lost 6 bases, and 11 bases had no gene match. The CDR3 is CASSPGQGVISPLHF. The CDR3 DNA sequence: TGTGCCAGCAGCCCGGGGCAGGGGGTAATTTCACCCCTCCACTTT.

Comment on this clonotype: One end of the junction is discordant with germline, which a read error may explain. V and J are TRBV28 and TRBJ2-5, with D possibly being TRBD2 (5 bases). CDR1 and CDR2 (germline): MDHEN, SYDVKM. The CDR3 runs to 14 residues. The CDR3 DNA reads TGTACCAGCAGCCCGAGGACGGGACAAGAGACCCAGTACTTC. Its translation is CTSSPRTGQETQYF.

The chain carries TRBV29-1 and TRBJ1-1; TRBD1 is a possible D gene (6 bases). The CDR3 is made up of 13 amino acids. Trimming took 3 bases from V and 4 from J, leaving 12 bases between them. Germline values: CDR1 SQVTM, CDR2 ANQGSEA. CDR3 sequence reads: CSVDTGSGTEAFF. The CDR3 bases are TGCAGCGTTGACACAGGGTCGGGCACTGAAGCTTTCTTT.

V is TRBV3-1 and J is TRBJ2-5; tentatively, D is TRBD2 (5 bases). The V end was cut by 0 bases, the J end by 11 bases, with 7 bases between. The CDR3 runs 11 residues. Germline CDR1 is LGHDT and CDR2 is YNNKEL (reference sequence). The CDR3, as DNA: TGTGCCAGCAGCCAAGATTGGGAGCAGTACTTC. It codes for CASSQDWEQYF.

V gene TRBV28 combines with J gene TRBJ2-3; D gene ambiguous. The CDR3 totals 14 residues. The germline V gene has CDR1 MDHEN and CDR2 SYDVKM. V was trimmed by 2 bases and J by 0 bases, leaving 6 bases between them. The CDR3 DNA sequence: TGTGCCAGCAGTTTACCGTCTAGCACAGATACGCAGTATTTT. Its translation: CASSLPSSTDTQYF.

The chain couples TRBV20-1 to TRBJ2-3; D perhaps matches TRBD1 (5 bases). Germline V lookup: CDR1 DFQATT, CDR2 SNEGSKA (reference sequence). V gave up 6 bases and J gave up 2 bases, with 9 bases separating them. The CDR3 totals 12 residues. CDR3 sequence reads: CSAGAFTDTQYF. The DNA for the CDR3 is TGCAGTGCAGGGGCCTTCACAGATACGCAGTATTTT.

This clonotype was seen a handful of times. V and J are TRBV28 and TRBJ2-1; D is tentatively TRBD1 or TRBD2 (5 bases each). The CDR3 length is 15 residues. Germline V gene sequence: CDR1 MDHEN, CDR2 SYDVKM. Trimming cost V 5 bases and J 7 bases, with 18 bases left between them. The CDR3 nucleotides are TGTGCCAGCAGTAGTCCGGGACCGAGACTTAATGAGCAGTTCTTC. Translation: CASSSPGPRLNEQFF.

Details on this clonotype: At one end, the junction sequence differs from germline, possibly due to a read error. The CDR3 reads CSARDVAYEQYF. CDR3 coding DNA: TGCAGTGCTCGAGACGTAGCCTACGAGCAGTACTTC. The V and J genes are TRBV20-1 and TRBJ2-7; D is ambiguous. Per the germline V gene, CDR1 is DFQATT and CDR2 is SNEGSKA (reference sequence). The CDR3 sequence is 12 residues long.

V gene TRBV5-6 combines with J gene TRBJ2-1, with TRBD1 matching 10 bases. Trimming at V came to 2 bases and at J to 8 bases, leaving 7 bases not matched to a gene. The CDR3 is 15 amino acids. Germline V gene sequence: CDR1 SGHDT, CDR2 YYEEEE. CDR3 bases: TGTGCCAGCAGCTTCCGACAGGGGGCGGTCGATGAGCAGTTCTTC. It translates to CASSFRQGAVDEQFF.

The rearrangement joins TRBV12-3 or TRBV12-4 to TRBJ2-5; the D gene is possibly TRBD1 (6 bases). The CDR3 consists of 14 residues. V lost 1 base and J lost 5, with 11 bases in between. Written as DNA, the CDR3 is TGTGCCAGCAGTTTAGACAGGGCGTGGGAGACCCAGTACTTC. Translating it yields CASSLDRAWETQYF.

Only a few counts were recorded for this clonotype. CDR3 coding DNA: TGTGCCAGCACCCTAAAGAGGGGGGCGAACACTGAAGCTTTCTTT. It encodes CASTLKRGANTEAFF. The chain carries TRBV6-1 and TRBJ1-1; a possible D gene is TRBD1 (6 bases). The CDR3 has 15 amino acids. Germline lookup yields CDR1 MNHNS and CDR2 SASEGT. Trimming took 7 bases from V and 1 from J, leaving 16 bases between them.

This clonotype showed up just a few times. The chain carries TRBV18 and TRBJ1-1; a weak D match, TRBD1 (6 bases). This CDR3 spans 15 amino acids. The ends were cut back, 3 bases at V and 4 bases at J, with 15 bases in the middle. Germline V lookup: CDR1 KGHSH, CDR2 LQKENI. CDR3 protein: CASSPGGGRGTEAFF. The CDR3 DNA sequence: TGTGCCAGCTCACCCGGGGGCGGGCGCGGCACTGAAGCTTTCTTT.

The gene calls are TRBV5-1 and TRBJ2-1; 8 bases are a match to TRBD2. V lost 3 bases to trimming and J lost 8 bases; unmatched junction nucleotides: 7. The CDR3 extends over 14 amino acids. Per the germline V gene, CDR1 is SGHRS and CDR2 is YFSETQ. The CDR3 loop reads CASSSDSGNDEQFF. The CDR3 nucleotides are TGCGCCAGCAGCTCCGATAGCGGGAACGATGAGCAGTTCTTC. The full variable domain, with the rest looked up from reference TRBV5-1 and TRBJ2-1, is KAGVTQTPRYLIKTRGQQVTLSCSPISGHRSVSWYQQTPGQGLQFLFEYFSETQRNKGNFPGRFSGRQFSNSRSEMNVSTLELGDSALYLCASSSDSGNDEQFFGPGTRLTVL.

V and J are TRBV20-1 and TRBJ2-1, with D unresolved. The CDR3 loop spans 15 amino acids. Germline V gives CDR1 DFQATT, CDR2 SNEGSKA (reference sequence). Trimming shortened V by 3 bases and J by 5 bases, and 17 bases separated the two germline ends. In DNA, the CDR3 is TGCAGTGCTAGGCCCGGTGGGCGGATCAACAATGAGCAGTTCTTC. This translates into CSARPGGRINNEQFF.

J is TRBJ2-7 and V is TRBV7-8, with 11 positions matching TRBD2. The V and J ends lost 0 bases and 4 bases, in that order; junction bases with no gene match: 2. CDR1 and CDR2 from the germline V gene are SGHVS and FQNEAQ. The CDR3 has 15 residues. Here the CDR3 DNA reads TGTGCCAGCAGCTTAGCGTTAGCGGGAGGGTACGAGCAGTACTTC. Amino acid sequence: CASSLALAGGYEQYF.

V and J are TRBV10-3 and TRBJ2-7; D not certain. Germline V lookup: CDR1 ENHRY, CDR2 SYGVKD. V shed 2 bases and J shed 5 bases, with 4 bases lying between them. CDR3 size: 11 residues. CDR3 DNA sequence: TGTGCCATCAGTGAGAGGGACGAGCAGTACTTC. As protein: CAISERDEQYF.

The chain links TRBV14 to TRBJ1-1; 10 positions match TRBD1. Germline trimming cut 4 bases from V and 0 bases from J; bases unmatched to any gene: 2. The germline V gene encodes CDR1 SGHDN and CDR2 FVKESK. The CDR3 is 15 residues long. In DNA, the CDR3 is TGTGCCAGCAGCCCGGGACAGGGGCTGAACACTGAAGCTTTCTTT. As protein: CASSPGQGLNTEAFF.

This rearrangement joins TRBV27 to TRBJ2-2, with 8 positions matching TRBD1. V shed 5 bases, J shed 3 bases, and the junction held 8 bases outside the gene matches. The CDR3 spans 16 residues. CDR1 MNHEY and CDR2 SMNVEV come from the germline V gene (reference sequence). CDR3 sequence: CASSLRTGWDTGELFF. The CDR3 nucleotides read TGTGCCAGCAGTCTGCGGACAGGGTGGGACACCGGGGAGCTGTTTTTT.

This clonotype was found a few times. The chain couples TRBV20-1 to TRBJ2-2, with TRBD1 matching 11 bases. V shed 0 bases and J 9 bases; nucleotides not matched to a gene: 6. CDR1 is DFQATT, CDR2 SNEGSKA, per germline (reference sequence). The CDR3 covers 15 residues. For the CDR3, the DNA is TGCAGTGCTAGAGATTCCAGGACAGGGGGCCGGGAGCTGTTTTTT. Translation gives CSARDSRTGGRELFF.

This clonotype showed up just a few times. This sequence joins TRBV19 and TRBJ1-2, with D possibly being TRBD1 (5 bases). Germline values: CDR1 LNHDA, CDR2 SQIVND (reference sequence). The ends were cut back, 5 bases at V and 4 bases at J, with 14 bases in the middle. This CDR3 is 14 amino acids long. The chain's CDR3 is CASSEQGTGYGYTF. Here the CDR3 DNA reads TGTGCCAGTAGTGAGCAGGGAACTGGCTATGGCTACACCTTC.

The CDR3 is CASRSTGWGETQYF. The CDR3 nucleotides read TGTGCCAGCAGGTCGACTGGGTGGGGGGAGACCCAGTACTTC. V gene TRBV6-6 combines with J gene TRBJ2-5, with D perhaps being TRBD1 or TRBD2 (5 bases each). V lost 6 bases and J lost 5, with 16 bases in between. The CDR3 consists of 14 residues. Germline V lookup: CDR1 MNHNY, CDR2 SVGAGI (reference sequence).